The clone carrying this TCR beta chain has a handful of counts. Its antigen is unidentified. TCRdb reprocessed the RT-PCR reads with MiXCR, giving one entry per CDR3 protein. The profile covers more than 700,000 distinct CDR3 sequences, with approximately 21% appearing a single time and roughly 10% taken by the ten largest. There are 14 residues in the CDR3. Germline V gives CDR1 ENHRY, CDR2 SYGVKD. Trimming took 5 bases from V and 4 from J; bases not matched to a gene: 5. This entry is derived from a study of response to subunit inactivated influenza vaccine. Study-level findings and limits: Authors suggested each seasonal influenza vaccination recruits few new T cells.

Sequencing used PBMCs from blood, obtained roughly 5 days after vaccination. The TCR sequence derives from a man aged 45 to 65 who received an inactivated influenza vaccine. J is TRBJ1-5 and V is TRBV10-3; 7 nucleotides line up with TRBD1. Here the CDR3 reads CAISQGQENQPQHF. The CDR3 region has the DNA TGTGCCATCAGTCAAGGACAGGAAAATCAGCCCCAGCATTTT.